The 28 T cell receptor beta chains given below trace back to one sample, sequenced in a study of regulatory T cells in long-lasting Graves disease. Building of the TCR beta libraries involved iRepertoire HTBI primers and Arm-PCR of CDR3 regions. TCRdb independently ran MiXCR on the multiplex PCR reads; one entry per CDR3 protein. Here the sample spans around 500,000 distinct CDR3 sequences, roughly 20% being singletons. Time point specified: persistent/refractory GD, antithyroid drugs over 5 years with positive TRAb. The TCR library was made from RNA extracted from PBMCs. Sequencing was performed on peripheral blood mononuclear cells (PBMCs), taken when the disease was refractory, from a patient treated with antithyroid drugs. The receptors shown here come from a female donor with Graves disease.

V usage is TRBV7-9 and J usage is TRBJ1-2, with D perhaps matching TRBD1 (5 bases). The germline CDR1 and CDR2 sequences are SEHNR and FQNEAQ (reference sequence). The CDR3 totals 14 residues. With 4 bases removed from V and 4 bases from J, the gap between germline ends came to 13 bases. The CDR3 nucleotides are TGTGCCAGCAGCTCCGAACAGGCCTTCTATGGCTACACCTTC. This codes for CASSSEQAFYGYTF.

This clonotype was counted only a few times. This sequence joins TRBV6-5 and TRBJ1-1; D not resolved. This CDR3 region has 15 residues. CDR1 and CDR2 from the germline V gene are MNHEY and SVGAGI. Trimming pared 2 bases from V and 6 bases from J, leaving 16 bases between. The CDR3 loop is CASSYAVGGRAEAFF. The CDR3 DNA sequence: TGTGCCAGCAGTTACGCCGTCGGAGGGAGGGCTGAAGCTTTCTTT.

The rearrangement links TRBV27 to TRBJ2-7, with D maybe TRBD2 (5 bases). Germline CDR1 and CDR2: MNHEY and SMNVEV (reference sequence). The CDR3 runs 13 residues. The ends were cut back, 7 bases at V and 3 bases at J, with 13 bases in the middle. In nucleotides, the CDR3 is TGTGCCAGCACCCCGCGCGGAGGCTACGAGCAGTACTTC. It specifies CASTPRGGYEQYF.

This clonotype was found many times. This chain's CDR3 is CASALEEETQYF. The CDR3 DNA reads TGTGCCAGCGCGCTGGAGGAAGAGACCCAGTACTTC. The J gene is TRBJ2-5, the V gene TRBV12-3 or TRBV12-4; the D gene is possibly TRBD2 (5 bases). Trimming cost V 8 bases and J 3 bases, with 10 bases left between them. This CDR3 region has 12 residues.

This clonotype was observed a single time. The germline gene is not matched at one end of the junction; a read error may be the cause. The gene calls are TRBV7-2 and TRBJ1-1; a possible D gene is TRBD1 (6 bases). CDR1 is SGHTA and CDR2 is FQGNSA in the germline V gene. The CDR3 runs to 14 residues. DNA of the CDR3: TGTGCCTGCAGCCCCTCCGGGGGCAACACTGAAGCTTTCTTT. This codes for CACSPSGGNTEAFF.

This clonotype appeared a few times. It may be a read error: a sequence one base away is much more abundant. This chain uses TRBV28 with TRBJ1-2, with TRBD1 identical over 11 bases. This CDR3 has 15 residues. Germline assignment: CDR1 MDHEN and CDR2 SYDVKM. CDR3 protein: CASSLGQGATYGCTF. CDR3 coding DNA: TGTGCCAGCAGTTTAGGACAGGGGGCCACCTATGGCTGCACCTTC.

This clonotype was counted at least ten times. The chain combines TRBV20-1 with TRBJ1-1; a weak D match, TRBD1 (6 bases). Between the trimmed V and J ends, which lost 6 bases and 0 bases, there was a span of 14 bases. This CDR3 contains 14 residues. CDR1 and CDR2 (germline): DFQATT, SNEGSKA (reference sequence). The CDR3: CSARDTGLNTEAFF. For the CDR3, the DNA is TGCAGTGCAAGGGATACAGGGCTGAACACTGAAGCTTTCTTT.

The rearrangement links TRBV7-3 to TRBJ1-2; D call uncertain. CDR1 and CDR2 (germline): SGHTA, FQGTGA. Trimming cost V 3 bases and J 1 base, with 6 bases left between them. There are 13 residues in the CDR3. The CDR3 DNA reads TGTGCCAGCAGCTTGAGCCTTAACTATGGCTACACCTTC. Translating gives CASSLSLNYGYTF.

This clonotype was seen many times. The chain recombines TRBV24-1 with TRBJ2-7; D is ambiguous. The germline V gene has CDR1 KGHDR and CDR2 SFDVKD. The length of the CDR3 is 12 residues. V lost 5 bases and J 5 bases, leaving 9 bases between the germline ends. CDR3 sequence (DNA): TGTGCCACCAGTGGTTGGCAGGACGAGCAGTACTTC. Translating gives CATSGWQDEQYF.

This clonotype came up many times. J is TRBJ2-7 and V is TRBV7-9, with unresolved D. V lost 5 bases, J lost 6 bases, and 8 bases lay in between. The V gene's germline CDR1 is SEHNR and CDR2 FQNEAQ (reference sequence). This CDR3 is 11 amino acids long. CDR3 sequence reads: CASSRIGEQYF. DNA of the CDR3: TGTGCCAGCAGCCGGATTGGCGAGCAGTACTTC.

This chain links TRBV6-2 or TRBV6-3 with TRBJ2-2, with TRBD2 matching 13 bases. The length of the CDR3 is 17 residues. Germline CDR1 reads MNHEY; CDR2 reads SVGEGT. Trimming took 4 bases from V and 4 from J; bases not matched to a gene: 6. CDR3 coding DNA: TGTGCCAGCAGTTGGACTAGCGGGAGAGGGCGCACCGGGGAGCTGTTTTTT. Translating it yields CASSWTSGRGRTGELFF.

This clonotype was counted many times. The chain's CDR3 is CASSLGSLTGELFF. In DNA, the CDR3 is TGTGCCAGCAGTTTGGGTTCCCTCACCGGGGAGCTGTTTTTT. V usage is TRBV27 and J usage is TRBJ2-2; no firm D call. Per the germline V gene, CDR1 is MNHEY and CDR2 is SMNVEV (reference sequence). The germline V and J ends were trimmed by 3 bases and 4 bases, with 9 bases remaining between them. The CDR3 length is 14 residues.

The chain carries TRBV30 and TRBJ2-1; possible D gene TRBD1, 6 bases. This CDR3 spans 13 amino acids. Trimming stripped 2 bases from V and 5 bases from J, with 10 bases between. Germline assignment: CDR1 GTSNPN and CDR2 SVGIG (reference sequence). Here the CDR3 DNA reads TGTGCCTGGAGTCGGGACAAAAACAATGAGCAGTTCTTC. It yields the protein CAWSRDKNNEQFF. The full variable domain, with the rest looked up from reference TRBV30 and TRBJ2-1, is SQTIHQWPATLVQPVGSPLSLECTVEGTSNPNLYWYRQAAGRGLQLLFYSVGIGQISSEVPQNLSASRPQDRQFILSSKKLLLSDSGFYLCAWSRDKNNEQFFGPGTRLTVL.

In its sample, this clonotype was seen many times. CDR3 in amino acids: CASSDPGFGEKLFF. The CDR3 bases are TGTGCCAGCAGTGATCCAGGCTTTGGGGAAAAACTGTTTTTT. This sequence joins TRBV6-1 and TRBJ1-4; the D is unclear. The CDR3 spans 14 residues. Germline assignment: CDR1 MNHNS and CDR2 SASEGT. Between the trimmed V and J ends, which lost 3 bases and 8 bases, there was a span of 13 bases.

This clonotype was counted between two and nine times. This sequence joins TRBV30 and TRBJ2-7; the D gene could be TRBD1 or TRBD2 (5 bases each). V lost 2 bases to trimming and J lost 5 bases, with 10 bases between them. Germline V gene lookup returns CDR1 GTSNPN and CDR2 SVGIG (reference sequence). There are 12 residues in the CDR3. In DNA, the CDR3 is TGTGCCTGGAGTCACGGGACGGACGAGCAGTACTTC. Amino acid sequence: CAWSHGTDEQYF.

This clonotype was seen ten or more times. The rearrangement uses TRBV9 and TRBJ2-7; 7 nucleotides match TRBD2. CDR1 is SGDLS, CDR2 YYNGEE, per germline. V lost 5 bases, J lost 2 bases, and 4 bases stayed unmatched. This CDR3 contains 13 residues. CDR3 in DNA: TGTGCCAGCAGTGTGGGGGGGACCTACGAGCAGTACTTC. This codes for CASSVGGTYEQYF.

This clonotype was observed a single time. The chain has TRBV28 and TRBJ1-4, with 8 bases lining up with TRBD1. This CDR3 has 15 amino acids. The germline V gene has CDR1 MDHEN and CDR2 SYDVKM. V lost 3 bases, J lost 5 bases, and 5 bases stayed unmatched. This chain's CDR3 is CASSFRDRKNEKLFF. For the CDR3, the DNA is TGTGCCAGCAGTTTTCGGGACAGGAAGAATGAAAAACTGTTTTTT.

The chain uses TRBV6-1 and TRBJ2-3, with 7 bases fitting TRBD1. CDR1 MNHNS and CDR2 SASEGT come from the germline V gene. The length of the CDR3 is 15 residues. V dropped 10 bases and J dropped 0; count of bases not matched to a gene: 10. DNA for the CDR3: TGTGCCACCAAAAGACGGGACAGAAGCACAGATACGCAGTATTTT. Amino acids: CATKRRDRSTDTQYF.

This clonotype was counted ten times or more. The V gene is TRBV28, the J gene TRBJ1-4, with 10 bases identical to TRBD1. The CDR3 extends over 15 amino acids. With 6 bases clipped from V and 5 bases from J, the junction kept 6 bases outside the gene matches. The germline V gene has CDR1 MDHEN and CDR2 SYDVKM. This CDR3 reads CASSPDRGRNEKLFF. The CDR3 DNA reads TGTGCCAGCAGCCCCGACAGGGGGCGAAATGAAAAACTGTTTTTT.

This clonotype was recorded at least ten times. One junction end does not reproduce the germline sequence, and a read error may be involved. The chain is built from TRBV7-7 and TRBJ2-5; 9 bases align to TRBD1. This CDR3 is built from 15 residues. CDR1 is SSHAT, CDR2 FNYEAQ, per germline (reference sequence). The CDR3 DNA follows: TGTGCTAGCAGCTTAGGGGGGACAGGGCAAGAGACCCAGTACTTC. Encoded protein: CASSLGGTGQETQYF.

This clonotype showed up many times. The rearrangement joins TRBV7-2 to TRBJ2-7; maybe TRBD2 (6 bases). CDR3 length: 17 amino acids. V lost 0 bases, J lost 0 bases, and 15 bases lay in between. Germline-derived CDR1 and CDR2 are SGHTA and FQGNSA. The CDR3 coding sequence is TGTGCCAGCAGCTTAGCGTTACTAGCCGATAGCTCCTACGAGCAGTACTTC. It yields the protein CASSLALLADSSYEQYF.

This clonotype has ten or more counts. V gene TRBV7-2 combines with J gene TRBJ1-1, with D perhaps TRBD1 (6 bases). CDR3 length: 14 residues. The ends were cut back, 7 bases at V and 1 base at J, with 13 bases in the middle. CDR1 and CDR2 from the germline V gene are SGHTA and FQGNSA. The DNA of the CDR3 is TGTGCCAGCATCAATAGGGACAAGAACACTGAAGCTTTCTTT. Protein product: CASINRDKNTEAFF.

This clonotype was counted between two and nine times. The rearrangement links TRBV28 to TRBJ2-3, with D tentatively TRBD2 (6 bases). Germline-derived CDR1 and CDR2 are MDHEN and SYDVKM. V lost 7 bases and J 0 bases, leaving 14 bases between the germline ends. The CDR3 extends over 15 amino acids. As DNA, the CDR3 is TGTGCCAGCACCCCCATTGGGGGGAGCACAGATACGCAGTATTTT. As protein: CASTPIGGSTDTQYF.

The count of this clonotype is one. The rearrangement links TRBV27 to TRBJ2-3, with TRBD2 matching over 10 bases. Losses at the gene ends were 6 bases for V and 4 bases for J; bases not matched to a gene: 7. This CDR3 has 15 amino acids. Germline assignment: CDR1 MNHEY and CDR2 SMNVEV (reference sequence). CDR3 sequence (DNA): TGTGCCAGCAGGACCGGGACTAGCGAGGCAGATACGCAGTATTTT. Translation: CASRTGTSEADTQYF.

The table lists this clonotype with many counts. The gene calls are TRBV6-2 or TRBV6-3 and TRBJ1-4, with 7 bases matching TRBD1. V shed 4 bases, J shed 0 bases, and the junction held 17 bases outside the gene matches. The CDR3 totals 20 residues. Per germline, CDR1 MNHEY and CDR2 SVGEGT. The CDR3 region has the DNA TGTGCCAGCAGTTCGGTCGAATACAGGGGATCAGAGGCAACTAATGAAAAACTGTTTTTT. It encodes CASSSVEYRGSEATNEKLFF.

This clonotype was seen many times. The chain recombines TRBV13 with TRBJ2-5; the match to TRBD1 covers 7 bases. Germline V gene data show CDR1 as PRHDT and CDR2 as FYEKMQ (reference sequence). The CDR3 extends over 15 amino acids. V trimming: 1 base; J trimming: 1 base; junction bases outside the gene matches: 3. The DNA for the CDR3 is TGTGCCAGCAGCTTAGCCAGGGGGACCCAAGAGACCCAGTACTTC. Its protein product is CASSLARGTQETQYF.

In regard to this clonotype: A much larger clone differs from this one at a single base, so this may be a read error. The chain recombines TRBV30 with TRBJ1-5; D is possibly TRBD1 (5 bases). V gave up 5 bases and J gave up 6 bases, with 11 bases separating them. CDR3 size: 12 residues. CDR1 and CDR2 from the germline V gene are GTSNPN and SVGIG (reference sequence). CDR3 nucleotide sequence: TGTGCCTGGGGGGGGGGACCTCAGCCCCAGCATTTT. It encodes CAWGGGPQPQHF.

As to this clonotype: A read error may be the cause here, since a much bigger clone is one base away. This chain connects TRBV5-5 to TRBJ2-2; D is unresolved. The CDR3 is 13 residues long. Germline-derived CDR1 and CDR2 are SGHKS and YYEKEE (reference sequence). The V end was cut by 0 bases, the J end by 6 bases, with 6 bases between. The CDR3 sequence is CASSLDMSGELFF. The DNA of the CDR3 is TGTGCCAGCAGCTTGGATATGTCCGGGGAGCTGTTTTTT.